The next 18 T cell receptor beta chains were all read from a single sample in a study of control samples from healthy donors and cancer patients. The method was immunoSEQ multiplex PCR; TCRdb's version includes in-frame clones alone and lacks a portion of them. The table lists about 130,000 clones, about nine tenths of them singletons. The sequencing sample was made of blood. The receptors here all came from a man aged 18 to 30 in good health.

This chain joins TRBV19 and TRBJ2-2; 11 bases map to TRBD1. After removal of 6 bases from V and 7 bases from J, the junction contained 7 bases not matched to a gene. This CDR3 is 15 amino acids long. CDR1 and CDR2 from the germline V gene are LNHDA and SQIVND (reference sequence). As DNA, the CDR3 is TGTGCCAGTAGCGCGGACAGGGGGCGAATCGGGGAGCTGTTTTTT. Translated: CASSADRGRIGELFF.

The CDR3 reads CASSQGVQETQYF. CDR3 DNA sequence: TGTGCCAGCAGCCAGGGGGTTCAAGAGACCCAGTACTTC. The chain has TRBV3-1 (or the pseudogene TRBV3-2) and TRBJ2-5, with D perhaps being TRBD1 or TRBD2 (5 bases each). The CDR3 loop spans 13 amino acids. Trimming stripped 3 bases from V and 2 bases from J, with 7 bases between. CDR1 LGHDT and CDR2 YNNKEL come from the germline V gene (reference sequence).

This clone has just a few counts. The chain couples TRBV25-1 to TRBJ1-2, with no clear D. The CDR3 is made up of 14 amino acids. Deletions cut 1 base from V and 6 bases from J, with 12 bases between. The germline CDR1 and CDR2 sequences are MGHDK and SYGVNS. The DNA for the CDR3 is TGTGCCAGCAGTGAATCTCTCAGGCGGCATGGCTACACCTTC. The encoded protein is CASSESLRRHGYTF.

This clone has a handful of counts. The chain carries TRBV12-3 or TRBV12-4 and TRBJ2-1; D might be TRBD2 (6 bases). The CDR3 extends over 13 amino acids. Trimming cost V 6 bases and J 5 bases, with 11 bases left between them. CDR3 loop: CASSPGEDNEQFF. The CDR3 region has the DNA TGTGCCAGCAGCCCCGGGGAGGACAATGAGCAGTTCTTC.

This clone was counted once. The chain uses TRBV19 and TRBJ1-1; unclear D gene. The CDR3 spans 15 residues. The V end was cut by 8 bases, the J end by 1 base, with 17 bases between. The germline V gene has CDR1 LNHDA and CDR2 SQIVND (reference sequence). The CDR3 bases are TGTGCCAGTCGCCGAGGAGGCGGGAAGAACACTGAAGCTTTCTTT. It specifies CASRRGGGKNTEAFF.

The chain is built from TRBV5-5 and TRBJ1-2; D ambiguous. Germline CDR1 SGHKS, CDR2 YYEKEE (reference sequence). The CDR3 has 12 amino acids. Trimming cost V 5 bases and J 12 bases, with 17 bases left between them. CDR3 region: CASRLEARTDTF. The CDR3 nucleotides read TGTGCCAGCAGGCTGGAGGCCCGGACGGACACCTTC.

The chain combines TRBV7-3 with TRBJ1-5, with 10 bases fitting TRBD1. Unmatched junction bases numbered 8, after V lost 4 bases and J lost 5 bases. Per germline, CDR1 SGHTA and CDR2 FQGTGA. The CDR3 runs 16 residues. CDR3 nucleotides: TGTGCCAGCAGCTCCAAGGGGACAGGGGTTTATCAGCCCCAGCATTTT. Translation: CASSSKGTGVYQPQHF.

The chain links TRBV19 to TRBJ2-5; 8 bases are shared with TRBD2. Per the germline V gene, CDR1 is LNHDA and CDR2 is SQIVND (reference sequence). This CDR3 contains 18 residues. V shed 5 bases and J 5 bases; nucleotides not matched to a gene: 19. DNA of the CDR3: TGTGCCAGTAGTTATAGAGGCCCCGGCAGCGGGAGCAGTGAGACCCAGTACTTC. Translation gives CASSYRGPGSGSSETQYF.

The gene calls are TRBV5-1 and TRBJ2-7; TRBD1 might be the D (6 bases). In germline, CDR1 is SGHRS, CDR2 YFSETQ. The V gene lost 0 bases and the J gene lost 2 bases, with 12 bases spanning the gap. The CDR3 is 15 amino acids. The CDR3 bases are TGCGCCAGCAGCTTGGGTGGACAGCCGACCTACGAGCAGTACTTC. Protein sequence: CASSLGGQPTYEQYF.

The chain is built from TRBV7-9 and TRBJ2-5; maybe TRBD1 (6 bases). CDR1 and CDR2 (germline): SEHNR, FQNEAQ (reference sequence). This CDR3 region has 15 residues. The ends were cut back, 5 bases at V and 1 base at J, with 14 bases in the middle. Written as DNA, the CDR3 is TGTGCCAGCAGCGTCTCAGTAGGGGGCCAAGAGACCCAGTACTTC. Its protein product is CASSVSVGGQETQYF. The full variable domain, completed using reference TRBV7-9 and TRBJ2-5, is DTGVSQNPRHKITKRGQNVTFRCDPISEHNRLYWYRQTLGQGPEFLTYFQNEAQLEKSRLLSDRFSAERPKGSFSTLEIQRTEQGDSAMYLCASSVSVGGQETQYFGPGTRLLVL.

This clone was detected only a few times. This rearrangement joins TRBV24-1 to TRBJ2-3; D unclear. The V end lost 1 base, the J end lost 3 bases, and 7 bases lay between the germline ends. Germline lookup yields CDR1 KGHDR and CDR2 SFDVKD. This CDR3 is 14 amino acids long. For the CDR3, the DNA is TGTGCCACCAGTGATTTCGTGGGTACAGATACGCAGTATTTT. Its translation is CATSDFVGTDTQYF.

J is TRBJ2-1 and V is TRBV21-1; the table calls TRBD2, which could not be checked here. TRBV21-1 is a pseudogene locus. The CDR3 is made up of 15 amino acids. The CDR3 region is CASSKGGGAPNEQFF. Written as DNA, the CDR3 is TGTGCCAGCAGCAAAGGTGGGGGGGCGCCCAATGAGCAGTTCTTC.

The rearrangement joins TRBV29-1 to TRBJ1-6; TRBD1 might be the D (6 bases). This CDR3 is built from 14 residues. Deletions cut 2 bases from V and 7 bases from J, with 12 bases between. Germline loops: CDR1 SQVTM, CDR2 ANQGSEA. This CDR3 is CSVETGQPNSPLHF. The CDR3 nucleotides are TGCAGCGTTGAAACCGGACAGCCGAATTCACCCCTCCACTTT.

The rearrangement links TRBV27 to TRBJ2-1; 7 bases align to TRBD2. The CDR3 loop spans 15 amino acids. Germline loops: CDR1 MNHEY, CDR2 SMNVEV (reference sequence). The ends lost 6 bases at V and 8 bases at J; junction bases unmatched: 13. CDR3: CASREAGPLGDEQFF. CDR3 DNA: TGTGCCAGCAGGGAAGCGGGACCCCTCGGAGATGAGCAGTTCTTC.

J is TRBJ2-7 and V is TRBV10-1, with 8 nucleotides matching TRBD1. Trimming removed 3 bases from V and 6 bases from J; junction bases left unmatched: 13. The CDR3 is 16 residues long. Germline loops: CDR1 WNHNN, CDR2 SYGVQD (reference sequence). The chain's CDR3 is CASSDRGTGGDREQYF. Here the CDR3 DNA reads TGCGCCAGCAGTGACCGAGGGACAGGAGGGGATCGCGAGCAGTACTTC.

This CDR3 is CAWSTQEGSGYTF. The CDR3 DNA reads TGTGCCTGGAGTACCCAGGAGGGAAGCGGCTACACCTTC. The chain has TRBV30 and TRBJ1-2, with no clear D. Per the germline V gene, CDR1 is GTSNPN and CDR2 is SVGIG (reference sequence). The CDR3 is 13 amino acids. V lost 2 bases to trimming and J lost 8 bases, with 15 bases between them.

The genes are TRBV19 and TRBJ1-2, with a tentative D call TRBD1 (5 bases). Germline V lookup: CDR1 LNHDA, CDR2 SQIVND (reference sequence). The V and J ends lost 7 bases and 7 bases respectively, with 22 bases between them. The CDR3 consists of 15 residues. The DNA for the CDR3 is TGTGCCAGTACCCCGTCGCCGCCGAAAGGGGCTGGCTACACCTTC. Translating it yields CASTPSPPKGAGYTF.

CDR3 protein: CASSQPGGAGTDTQYF. In nucleotides, the CDR3 is TGTGCCAGCAGCCAACCCGGGGGGGCCGGGACAGATACGCAGTATTTT. The chain carries TRBV3-1 (or the pseudogene TRBV3-2) and TRBJ2-3; the match to TRBD2 covers 8 bases. This CDR3 comprises 16 residues. V trimming: 2 bases; J trimming: 3 bases; junction bases outside the gene matches: 7. Germline CDR1 LGHDT, CDR2 YNNKEL (reference sequence).